Listed below are T cell receptor beta chains from one sample, sequenced in a study of blood T cell repertoires in COVID-19. TCRdb's copy holds only in-frame clones and misses some; the assay was immunoSEQ multiplex PCR. The sample lists approximately 230,000 clones, 85% to 90% occurring once. Specimen: peripheral blood. The origin of the receptors is an elderly man with acute or convalescent COVID-19. The CDR3 runs from the conserved cysteine through the conserved F or W. D genes are given only for firm matches. Size tells how often a clone was seen (once, few, many) or the class of an expanded clone, and some rows leave it out.

j_call clone_size v_call d_call cdr3_nt cdr3_aa
TRBJ2-1 NA TRBV29-1 TRBD1 TGCAGCGTTGAGGAAACAGGGGAGAGGAACAATGAGCAGTTCTTC CSVEETGERNNEQFF
TRBJ1-6 NA TRBV6-6 NA TGTGCCAGCAGCCCGTACGGGGATTCACCCCTCCACTTT CASSPYGDSPLHF
TRBJ2-7 few TRBV7-6 TRBD1 TGTGCCAGCAGCTTAGCGCCCCTAAGACAGGGGGCGCGAAACGAGCAGTACTTC CASSLAPLRQGARNEQYF
TRBJ2-1 few TRBV3-1/TRBV3-2 TRBD2 TGTGCCAGCAGCCAAGAGGGTAGAGGGAGGGGAGACAATGAGCAGTTCTTC CASSQEGRGRGDNEQFF
TRBJ2-3 NA TRBV7-3 NA TGTGCCAGCAGCTTAGCAGGGCTGGGCACAGATACGCAGTATTTT CASSLAGLGTDTQYF
TRBJ1-5 once TRBV28 NA TGTGCCAGCAGTTTGAAGCCACTTACCCCTTATAGCAATCAGCCCCAGCATTTT CASSLKPLTPYSNQPQHF
TRBJ2-5 NA TRBV4-1 TRBD1 TGCGCCAGCAGCCAAGAGACCGGGACAGGCGGTAGCCAAGAGACCCAGTACTTC CASSQETGTGGSQETQYF
TRBJ1-2 NA TRBV7-9 NA TGTGCCAGCAGCTTTGCTGGACAGTTGCATGGCTACACCTTC CASSFAGQLHGYTF
TRBJ1-5 NA TRBV6-2/TRBV6-3 NA TGTGCCAGCAGTTACGGGGGGGATATACGCAATCAGCCCCAGCATTTT CASSYGGDIRNQPQHF
TRBJ1-2 once TRBV6-5 NA TGTGCCAGCAGTCCTCAGAGGGGGGGGTATGGCTACACCTTC CASSPQRGGYGYTF
TRBJ2-5 NA TRBV7-2 NA TGTGCCAGCAGCCCACGGACAGAAGAGACCCAGTACTTC CASSPRTEETQYF
TRBJ1-5 NA TRBV27 TRBD1 TGTGCCAGCAGTAGGGGACAGGGGGCGGGAAGGGCCCAGCATTTT CASSRGQGAGRAQHF
TRBJ1-3 NA TRBV6-5 TRBD1 TGTGCCAGCATGCCAGGGGGCGCATACAGAAACACCATATATTTT CASMPGGAYRNTIYF
TRBJ2-5 NA TRBV18 TRBD2 TGTGCCAGCTCACCCTTGCTGGGAGGGCTCCAAGAGACCCAGTACTTC CASSPLLGGLQETQYF
TRBJ1-1 NA TRBV7-8 NA TGTGCCAGCACCTTTAGCGAGGGATTTGAAGCTTTCTTT CASTFSEGFEAFF
TRBJ1-2 NA TRBV16 TRBD1 TGTGCCAGCAGCCAACGACAGGGAACCAACTATGGCTACACCTTC CASSQRQGTNYGYTF
TRBJ2-3 NA TRBV5-8 NA TGTGCCAGCAGCTTGCGGGGGGCGACAGATACGCAGTATTTT CASSLRGATDTQYF
TRBJ2-7 NA TRBV6-1 TRBD2 TGTGCCAGCAGTGAGACTAGCGCCGAGCAGTACTTC CASSETSAEQYF
TRBJ1-3 NA TRBV5-1 TRBD1 TGCGCCAGCAGCAGCTGGGACAGGGGGTTTGCTGGAAACACCATATATTTT CASSSWDRGFAGNTIYF
TRBJ1-1 NA TRBV28 TRBD1 TGTGCCAGCAGTTTGCTCGCAGGGGGCCGCGACACTGAAGCTTTCTTT CASSLLAGGRDTEAFF
TRBJ1-2 NA TRBV4-3 NA TGCGCCAGCAGCCAAGATCAGAACAGCCATGGCTACACCTTC CASSQDQNSHGYTF
TRBJ2-2 NA TRBV18 TRBD1 TGTGCCAGCTCACCACCGTTCACAGGGGGCAAGGCGAACACCGGGGAGCTGTTTTTT CASSPPFTGGKANTGELFF
TRBJ2-1 NA TRBV2 TRBD2 TGTGCCAGCAGTGAATTGACTAGCGACAGCAGTGAGCAGTTCTTC CASSELTSDSSEQFF
TRBJ2-3 once TRBV7-3 TRBD1 TGTGCCAGCAGCCCAAGGGACAGAGGCACAGATACGCAGTATTTT CASSPRDRGTDTQYF
TRBJ1-1 few TRBV5-4 TRBD1 TGTGCCAGCAGCGATCGGACAGGATGGAACACTGAAGCTTTCTTT CASSDRTGWNTEAFF
TRBJ1-6 NA TRBV5-4 NA TGTGCCAGCAGCCTAGATCGAGACAGGCTGAATTCACCCCTCCACTTT CASSLDRDRLNSPLHF
TRBJ2-1 NA TRBV5-1 TRBD2 TGCGCCAGCAGCTTGGCTAGCGGGGGGGACAATGAGCAGTTCTTC CASSLASGGDNEQFF
TRBJ2-3 NA TRBV4-1 NA TGCGCCAGCAGCCAAGGAACAGGAGAGACAGATACGCAGTATTTT CASSQGTGETDTQYF
TRBJ1-4 NA TRBV9 TRBD1 TGTGCCAGCAGCCCCAGGACAGGGACTGAAAAACTGTTTTTT CASSPRTGTEKLFF
TRBJ1-5 NA TRBV6-2/TRBV6-3 NA TGTGCCAGCAGTTACCTGAGGTATAGCAATCAGCCCCAGCATTTT CASSYLRYSNQPQHF
TRBJ2-7 NA TRBV29-1 TRBD2 TGCAGCGTTGAAAGCCCGGGACTATCCTACGAGCAGTACTTC CSVESPGLSYEQYF